This T cell receptor beta chain emerged from a study of blood T cell repertoires in COVID-19. Turning to the study itself: Acute and convalescent COVID-19 samples came from the United States, Italy and Spain. T cells, B-cell-depleted T cells, or PBMCs supplied cDNA or gDNA.

This clone was recorded only once. In the authors' methods: Nucleated cell counts were estimated from reference gene primer amplification. Sequenced by immunoSEQ multiplex PCR; TCRdb stores in-frame clones only, minus some. V and J calls and clone size are given by that table; D and trimming were obtained from the DNA. The table records 110,000 or so clones, roughly 80% of them present only once. CDR1 is SGHKS and CDR2 is YYEKEE in the germline V gene (reference sequence). The V gene end was trimmed by 0 bases and the J gene end by 3 bases; junction bases not matched to a gene: 5. This CDR3 contains 16 residues.

The specimen was peripheral blood. This chain connects TRBV5-5 to TRBJ1-5; 8 nucleotides agree with TRBD1. The sequence was obtained from a woman in her 70s with acute or convalescent COVID-19. The CDR3 reads CASSLGTGRDNQPQHF. The DNA for the CDR3 is TGTGCCAGCAGCTTGGGGACAGGGCGGGACAATCAGCCCCAGCATTTT.